Presented here are 14 T cell receptor beta chains from one specimen sequenced in a study of regulatory T cells. The PCR used 52 TRBV and 13 TRBJ primers. Profiled with immunoSEQ multiplex PCR; TCRdb holds only in-frame clones, not every one. The sample lists just over 20,000 clones, approximately 93% occurring once. The specimen was CD8+ T cells sorted from blood. These receptors were taken from a child aged 2 to 9 with CD3G deficiency.

The rearrangement links TRBV11-2 to TRBJ2-2; maybe TRBD1 (5 bases). The CDR3 is made up of 14 amino acids. Germline loops: CDR1 SGHAT, CDR2 FQNNGV. Trimming shortened V by 4 bases and J by 7 bases, and 13 bases separated the two germline ends. DNA for the CDR3: TGTGCCAGCAGCTCCTACTCAAGGGGCGGGGAGCTGTTTTTT. Translation: CASSSYSRGGELFF. Variable domain in full (rest from reference TRBV11-2 and TRBJ2-2): EAGVAQSPRYKIIEKRQSVAFWCNPISGHATLYWYQQILGQGPKLLIQFQNNGVVDDSQLPKDRFSAERLKGVDSTLKIQPAKLEDSAVYLCASSSYSRGGELFFGEGSRLTVL.

The rearrangement uses TRBV7-9 and TRBJ2-4; D gene ambiguous. V was clipped by 2 bases and J by 5 bases, with 7 bases between them. Germline CDR1 SEHNR, CDR2 FQNEAQ (reference sequence). This CDR3 has 13 residues. The CDR3, as DNA: TGTGCCAGCAGCTTATGGCCCGAAAACATTCAGTACTTC. Its translation is CASSLWPENIQYF.

The chain carries TRBV28 and TRBJ2-1; TRBD2 matches 14 bases. The V and J ends lost 5 bases and 9 bases, in that order; junction bases with no gene match: 9. From germline, CDR1 is MDHEN and CDR2 SYDVKM. The CDR3 is 16 residues long. CDR3 residues: CASSGSGLAGGPEQFF. The CDR3 DNA is TGTGCCAGCAGTGGATCAGGACTAGCGGGAGGACCTGAGCAGTTCTTC.

V is TRBV28 and J is TRBJ1-1, with D possibly being TRBD1 (6 bases). The CDR3 length is 15 residues. Germline V gene data show CDR1 as MDHEN and CDR2 as SYDVKM. V was pared by 6 bases and J by 1 base, with 15 bases between. The CDR3, as DNA: TGTGCCAGCAGCCTACCGGCAGGGGCGAACACTGAAGCTTTCTTT. Protein product: CASSLPAGANTEAFF.

The chain employs TRBV5-1 and TRBJ2-7; the match to TRBD1 covers 8 bases. The V and J ends lost 3 bases and 7 bases, in that order; junction bases with no gene match: 3. CDR1 and CDR2 from the germline V gene are SGHRS and YFSETQ. This CDR3 spans 12 amino acids. CDR3 DNA sequence: TGCGCCAGCAGCTCGACAGGGGTAGAGCAGTACTTC. This encodes CASSSTGVEQYF. The variable domain in full, with the rest retrieved from reference TRBV5-1 and TRBJ2-7, is KAGVTQTPRYLIKTRGQQVTLSCSPISGHRSVSWYQQTPGQGLQFLFEYFSETQRNKGNFPGRFSGRQFSNSRSEMNVSTLELGDSALYLCASSSTGVEQYFGPGTRLTVT.

Concerning this clone itself: The junction departs from germline at one end; a sequencing error may be responsible. This specimen includes other DNA sequences encoding the same CDR3. The chain combines TRBV6-1 with TRBJ2-7; D tentatively fits TRBD1 or TRBD2 (6 bases each). Germline V CDR1 and CDR2: MNHNS, SASEGT. This CDR3 has 14 amino acids. The CDR3 reads CASSVSQGGYEQYF. CDR3 nucleotide sequence: TGTGCTAGCAGTGTTTCACAGGGAGGCTACGAGCAGTACTTC.

The gene calls are TRBV6-1 and TRBJ2-5, with D unclear. Gene TRBJ2-7 matches the end of the DNA better, so the J call may be wrong. The CDR3 sequence is 12 residues long. CDR1 is MNHNS, CDR2 SASEGT, per germline. Here the CDR3 DNA reads TGTGCCAGCAGTTTGGGCTCCTACGAGCAGTACTTC. Translation: CASSLGSYEQYF.

The genes are TRBV10-2 and TRBJ1-1; 7 nucleotides align to TRBD1. J lost 4 bases, V lost 6 bases, and 8 bases had no gene match. This CDR3 has 14 amino acids. Germline CDR1 WSHSY, CDR2 SAAADI. CDR3 sequence reads: CASRATGYGTEAFF. The CDR3 DNA reads as TGCGCCAGCAGAGCGACAGGGTACGGCACTGAAGCTTTCTTT.

A single count supports this clone. Written as DNA, the CDR3 is TGTGCCAGCAGTGAAGGGTCTGGATTCCTAAAGGGGGATACGCAGTATTTT. Protein: CASSEGSGFLKGDTQYF. The chain joins TRBV6-1 to TRBJ2-3; D perhaps matches TRBD1 (5 bases). Germline V gene data show CDR1 as MNHNS and CDR2 as SASEGT. The CDR3 extends over 17 amino acids. Trimming stripped 1 base from V and 6 bases from J, with 20 bases between.

The V gene is TRBV6-5, the J gene TRBJ2-7; tentatively, D is TRBD1 (5 bases). This CDR3 region has 15 residues. The V gene's germline CDR1 is MNHEY and CDR2 SVGAGI. V was pared by 5 bases and J by 3 bases, with 17 bases between. The CDR3 loop reads CASSPLRNDSYEQYF. CDR3 nucleotide sequence: TGTGCCAGCAGTCCGCTCCGAAACGACAGCTACGAGCAGTACTTC.

The rearrangement links TRBV7-9 to TRBJ2-1; D is uncertain. CDR3 length: 12 amino acids. The germline V gene encodes CDR1 SEHNR and CDR2 FQNEAQ (reference sequence). V was clipped by 1 base and J by 10 bases, with 8 bases between them. CDR3 region: CASSLEAPEQFF. The DNA of the CDR3 is TGTGCCAGCAGCTTAGAGGCCCCCGAGCAGTTCTTC. Filled out from reference TRBV7-9 and TRBJ2-1, the complete variable domain reads DTGVSQNPRHKITKRGQNVTFRCDPISEHNRLYWYRQTLGQGPEFLTYFQNEAQLEKSRLLSDRFSAERPKGSFSTLEIQRTEQGDSAMYLCASSLEAPEQFFGPGTRLTVL.

This clone was detected once. This sequence joins TRBV11-2 and TRBJ1-1; 8 nucleotides align to TRBD1. This CDR3 region has 19 residues. Trimming cost V 6 bases and J 7 bases; bases outside gene matches: 25. CDR1 SGHAT and CDR2 FQNNGV come from the germline V gene. In nucleotides, the CDR3 is TGTGCCAGCAGACCCTGGACAGGGCGGGCTAGGCTTGGATGGAGTGAAGCTTTCTTT. Encoded protein: CASRPWTGRARLGWSEAFF.

The chain recombines TRBV7-9 with TRBJ2-1, with TRBD2 matching over 7 bases. The CDR3 extends over 13 amino acids. Germline trimming cut 5 bases from V and 8 bases from J; bases unmatched to any gene: 6. The germline CDR1 and CDR2 sequences are SEHNR and FQNEAQ (reference sequence). The CDR3 reads CASSPPSGHEQFF. The CDR3 coding sequence is TGTGCCAGCAGCCCACCTAGCGGCCATGAGCAGTTCTTC.

This chain uses TRBV19 with TRBJ1-5; perhaps TRBD1 as D (5 bases). V was shortened by 1 base and J by 5 bases, with 12 bases between the two germline ends. The CDR3 spans 15 residues. From germline, CDR1 is LNHDA and CDR2 SQIVND (reference sequence). CDR3 DNA: TGTGCCAGTAGTATAGCCGGGGGAGGGGATCAGCCCCAGCATTTT. Amino acid sequence: CASSIAGGGDQPQHF.